This entry lists 18 T cell receptor beta chains sequenced from one sample in a study of siplizumab effects on memory and regulatory T cells. The assay was immunoSEQ multiplex PCR, and TCRdb's table has in-frame clones only and misses some. The repertoire holds about 120,000 clones, with around 93% as singletons. Sequenced material: non-Treg CD4+ T cells sorted from blood. These receptors all come from a human donor in good health.

The V call is TRBV7-9, the J call TRBJ1-4, with D perhaps TRBD1 (5 bases). The CDR3 is 15 residues long. Germline CDR1 SEHNR, CDR2 FQNEAQ (reference sequence). Trimming shortened V by 5 bases and J by 4 bases, and 14 bases separated the two germline ends. CDR3 nucleotide sequence: TGTGCCAGCAGCACAGCGGGACCGCTTAATGAAAAACTGTTTTTT. Protein sequence: CASSTAGPLNEKLFF.

The gene calls are TRBV5-1 and TRBJ2-7, with a weak D call TRBD2 (5 bases). CDR1 and CDR2 (germline): SGHRS, YFSETQ. The V end lost 0 bases, the J end lost 6 bases, and 13 bases lay between the germline ends. The CDR3 runs to 14 residues. CDR3 bases: TGCGCCAGCAGCTTGGGGGGAGCCGGCCGCGAGCAGTACTTC. Its protein product is CASSLGGAGREQYF.

This chain connects TRBV9 to TRBJ2-1, with TRBD2 matching over 14 bases. This CDR3 is built from 18 residues. V shed 0 bases, J shed 1 base, and the junction held 3 bases outside the gene matches. Germline CDR1 SGDLS, CDR2 YYNGEE. CDR3 region: CASSVGGLAGVSYNEQFF. As DNA, the CDR3 is TGTGCCAGCAGCGTAGGGGGACTAGCGGGGGTATCCTACAATGAGCAGTTCTTC.

CDR3 protein: CASTQKSAGGRRDTQYF. The DNA for the CDR3 is TGTGCCAGCACGCAAAAATCCGCCGGCGGTAGAAGAGATACGCAGTATTTT. The chain is built from TRBV19 and TRBJ2-3; unclear D gene. Germline lookup yields CDR1 LNHDA and CDR2 SQIVND (reference sequence). The CDR3 sequence is 17 residues long. The germline V and J ends were trimmed by 9 bases and 5 bases, with 27 bases remaining between them.

This chain joins TRBV5-5 and TRBJ1-2; a weak D match, TRBD1 (6 bases). CDR1 and CDR2 from the germline V gene are SGHKS and YYEKEE (reference sequence). Trimming removed 5 bases at V and 6 bases at J, with 20 bases between. The CDR3 is 15 residues long. The CDR3 protein is CASSRFDRTLDGYTF. Here the CDR3 DNA reads TGTGCCAGCAGTCGCTTCGACAGGACCCTTGATGGCTACACCTTC. Combining the CDR3 with reference TRBV5-5 and TRBJ1-2 gives the whole variable domain DAGVTQSPTHLIKTRGQQVTLRCSPISGHKSVSWYQQVLGQGPQFIFQYYEKEERGRGNFPDRFSARQFPNYSSELNVNALLLGDSALYLCASSRFDRTLDGYTFGSGTRLTVV.

The V call is TRBV7-9, the J call TRBJ1-6; TRBD1 matches at 8 bases. CDR1 is SEHNR and CDR2 is FQNEAQ in the germline V gene (reference sequence). Trimming took 3 bases from V and 7 from J; bases not matched to a gene: 8. This CDR3 comprises 16 residues. The CDR3 spells CASSFLTTGDNSPLHF. In DNA, the CDR3 is TGTGCCAGCAGCTTCCTGACGACAGGGGACAATTCACCCCTCCACTTT.

The chain links TRBV9 to TRBJ1-2, with a weak D call TRBD1 (6 bases). The V end lost 2 bases, the J end lost 7 bases, and 15 bases lay between the germline ends. The CDR3 runs to 14 residues. Germline CDR1 and CDR2: SGDLS and YYNGEE. The CDR3, as DNA: TGTGCCAGCAGCGTTGCGGGACATTCATTTGGCTACACCTTC. Translation: CASSVAGHSFGYTF.

As regards this clone: This sample also contains other DNA sequences that code for the same CDR3. The gene calls are TRBV7-9 and TRBJ1-1; D perhaps matches TRBD1 (5 bases). The V gene lost 3 bases and the J gene lost 1 base, with 9 bases spanning the gap. The CDR3 has 14 residues. Germline V CDR1 and CDR2: SEHNR, FQNEAQ (reference sequence). CDR3: CASSFRQGNTEAFF. In DNA form, the CDR3 reads TGTGCCAGCAGCTTCCGTCAGGGGAACACTGAAGCTTTCTTT.

This sequence joins TRBV23-1 and TRBJ1-5; 10 nucleotides line up with TRBD1. TRBV23-1 is labeled an ORF, and its function is uncertain. The J segment lost 4 bases and the V segment lost 5 bases, leaving 8 bases of the junction unmatched. CDR3 length equals 16 residues. Here the CDR3 DNA reads TGCGCCAGCAGTAGGGGGACAGGGGTGGGGAATCAGCCCCAGCATTTT. Translation gives CASSRGTGVGNQPQHF.

The J gene is TRBJ1-1, the V gene TRBV14; a weak D match, TRBD1 (5 bases). Deletions cut 4 bases from V and 7 bases from J, with 16 bases between. Per the germline V gene, CDR1 is SGHDN and CDR2 is FVKESK. CDR3 length: 14 residues. DNA of the CDR3: TGTGCCAGCAGCCTAGGGTCCGGGGGAGATGAAGCTTTCTTT. Translated, it gives CASSLGSGGDEAFF.

A single count supports this clone. V gene TRBV19 combines with J gene TRBJ2-1, with D maybe TRBD1 (5 bases). Germline V gives CDR1 LNHDA, CDR2 SQIVND (reference sequence). This CDR3 has 18 amino acids. Trimming took off 4 bases at V and 5 bases at J, with 24 bases between the two ends. The CDR3 protein is CASSRTLGLQGFDNEQFF. In nucleotides, the CDR3 is TGTGCCAGTAGTAGGACCCTGGGGCTCCAAGGGTTTGACAATGAGCAGTTCTTC.

This clone was seen just once. This chain connects TRBV7-7 to TRBJ2-2; tentatively, D is TRBD2 (6 bases). From germline, CDR1 is SSHAT and CDR2 FNYEAQ (reference sequence). Trimming pared 3 bases from V and 2 bases from J, leaving 10 bases between. The CDR3 covers 15 residues. The CDR3 DNA follows: TGTGCCAGCAGCTTCGGGCGGGGAAACACCGGGGAGCTGTTTTTT. This codes for CASSFGRGNTGELFF.

CDR3 loop: CASSLGPQGDHYEQYF. The DNA of the CDR3 is TGCGCCAGCAGCTTGGGACCACAGGGGGATCACTACGAGCAGTACTTC. This chain connects TRBV5-1 to TRBJ2-5; 8 bases line up with TRBD1. The J call could be wrong; TRBJ2-7 is a better fit for the DNA end. This CDR3 is built from 16 residues. Germline V gives CDR1 SGHRS, CDR2 YFSETQ.

This rearrangement joins TRBV7-2 to TRBJ2-2, with 7 bases that match TRBD1. V was clipped by 1 base and J by 5 bases; unmatched bases: 7. This CDR3 contains 16 residues. Germline V lookup: CDR1 SGHTA, CDR2 FQGNSA. CDR3 protein: CASSLGYRGTTGELFF. The CDR3 DNA reads as TGTGCCAGCAGCTTAGGATACAGGGGAACAACCGGGGAGCTGTTTTTT.

This CDR3 is CASSSPDRGEQPQHF. CDR3 bases: TGTGCCAGCAGTTCACCCGACAGGGGGGAACAGCCCCAGCATTTT. The chain couples TRBV27 to TRBJ1-5; 9 nucleotides line up with TRBD1. CDR1 is MNHEY and CDR2 is SMNVEV in the germline V gene (reference sequence). With V trimmed by 4 bases and J by 7 bases, 8 bases remained unmatched. CDR3 length: 15 amino acids.

The V gene is TRBV11-2, the J gene TRBJ2-2; TRBD2 might be the D (6 bases). The ends were cut back, 3 bases at V and 2 bases at J, with 10 bases in the middle. The CDR3 loop spans 15 amino acids. Germline CDR1 and CDR2: SGHAT and FQNNGV. The CDR3 nucleotides are TGTGCCAGCAGCTTTACTAGCCCTAACACCGGGGAGCTGTTTTTT. Its translation: CASSFTSPNTGELFF.

The rearrangement links TRBV9 to TRBJ1-4; tentative D call: TRBD1 (5 bases). Germline-derived CDR1 and CDR2 are SGDLS and YYNGEE. There are 14 residues in the CDR3. V was pared by 4 bases and J by 7 bases, with 14 bases between. DNA for the CDR3: TGTGCCAGCAGCCGGGGGTATTTGGGTGAAAAACTGTTTTTT. Translated: CASSRGYLGEKLFF.

The gene calls are TRBV6-1 and TRBJ2-7; D unresolved. The CDR3 covers 14 residues. CDR1 and CDR2 (germline): MNHNS, SASEGT. Trimming cost V 2 bases and J 1 base, with 9 bases left between them. The DNA for the CDR3 is TGTGCCAGCAGTGAATGGGGTAGGTCCTACGAGCAGTACTTC. Residues: CASSEWGRSYEQYF.